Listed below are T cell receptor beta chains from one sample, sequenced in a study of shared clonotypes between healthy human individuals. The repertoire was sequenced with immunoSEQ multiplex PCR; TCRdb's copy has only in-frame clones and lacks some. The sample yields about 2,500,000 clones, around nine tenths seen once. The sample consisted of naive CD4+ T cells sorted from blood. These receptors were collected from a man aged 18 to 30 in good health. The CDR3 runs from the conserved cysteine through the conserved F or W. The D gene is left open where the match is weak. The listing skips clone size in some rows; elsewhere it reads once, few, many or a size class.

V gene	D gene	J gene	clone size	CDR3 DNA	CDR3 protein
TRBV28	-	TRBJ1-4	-	TGTGCCAGCCGGTCGGCCGGACCACCGGGACCTATTTTT	CASRSAGPPGPIF
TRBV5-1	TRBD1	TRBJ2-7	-	TGCGCCAGCAGCCCTGACAGGGGCATCGACGAGCAGTACTTC	CASSPDRGIDEQYF
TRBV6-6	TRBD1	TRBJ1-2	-	TGTGCCAGCAGTTACGACAGGGGTTCCGATGGCTACACCTTC	CASSYDRGSDGYTF
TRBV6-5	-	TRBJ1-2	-	TGTGCCAGCAGTTACTCGAATGACGGGGTTGGCTACACCTTC	CASSYSNDGVGYTF
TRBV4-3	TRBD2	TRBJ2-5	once	TGCGCCAGCAGCCGCGGACTAGCGGCCCAAGAGACCCAGTACTTC	CASSRGLAAQETQYF
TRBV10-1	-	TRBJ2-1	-	TGCGCCAGCAGTGCGAACAATGAGCAGTTCTTC	CASSANNEQFF
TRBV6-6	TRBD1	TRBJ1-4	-	TGTGCCAGCAGTCTTCGACAGGGGGGAGGAGAAAAACTGTTTTTT	CASSLRQGGGEKLFF
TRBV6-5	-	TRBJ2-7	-	TGTGCCAGCACGGACAGCATCTACGAGCAGTACTTC	CASTDSIYEQYF
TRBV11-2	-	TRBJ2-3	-	TGTGCCAGCAGCACGCGACAGGTTAGCGGCACAGATACGCAGTATTTT	CASSTRQVSGTDTQYF
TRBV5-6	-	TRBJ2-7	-	TGTGCCAGCAGCTTGAGGCAGGGCTTCTACGAGCAGTACTTC	CASSLRQGFYEQYF
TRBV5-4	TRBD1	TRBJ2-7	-	TGTGCCAGCAGCCCGGGACAGGGGCCCTACGAGCAGTACTTC	CASSPGQGPYEQYF
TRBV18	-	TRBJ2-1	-	TGTGCCAGCTCACCAGATTTAACGGCAGTTGATGAGCAGTTCTTC	CASSPDLTAVDEQFF